What follows are 9 T cell receptor beta chains derived from one specimen sequenced in a study of pediatric ulcerative colitis. One to two pinch biopsies were taken from the rectum during colonoscopy. The method was immunoSEQ multiplex PCR; TCRdb's version includes in-frame clones alone and lacks a portion of them. Of some 40,000 clones listed, roughly four fifths are singletons. Sequencing was performed on gut tissue. The receptors were sampled from a boy under 18 with severe ulcerative colitis.

In the case of this clone: Different DNA sequences within this sample yield the same CDR3. V is TRBV5-1 and J is TRBJ1-2; TRBD1 matches 8 bases. The V and J ends lost 0 bases and 5 bases, in that order; junction bases with no gene match: 3. Germline values: CDR1 SGHRS, CDR2 YFSETQ. The CDR3 runs to 14 residues. The CDR3 spells CASSLVQGAYGYTF. CDR3 in DNA: TGCGCCAGCAGCTTGGTTCAGGGGGCGTATGGCTACACCTTC.

The gene calls are TRBV5-1 and TRBJ2-7; TRBD2 agrees at 8 bases. V lost 2 bases and J lost 5; bases outside the gene matches: 12. Germline lookup yields CDR1 SGHRS and CDR2 YFSETQ. This CDR3 contains 16 residues. The CDR3 DNA reads as TGCGCCAGCAGCTTAGATCCCGGGGGGGCGTTAAACGAGCAGTACTTC. Protein sequence: CASSLDPGGALNEQYF.

V and J are TRBV5-8 and TRBJ2-7; D possibly matches TRBD1 or TRBD2 (6 bases each). Germline V gene lookup returns CDR1 SGHTS and CDR2 YDEGEE. Trimming removed 0 bases from V and 4 bases from J, with 14 bases in between. The CDR3 is made up of 15 amino acids. CDR3 DNA sequence: TGTGCCAGCAGCTTGGGACAGGAGGAGGGATACGAGCAGTACTTC. Translation: CASSLGQEEGYEQYF. The whole variable domain, remainder taken from reference TRBV5-8 and TRBJ2-7, is EAGVTQSPTHLIKTRGQQATLRCSPISGHTSVYWYQQALGLGLQFLLWYDEGEERNRGNFPPRFSGRQFPNYSSELNVNALELEDSALYLCASSLGQEEGYEQYFGPGTRLTVT.

This chain links TRBV7-9 with TRBJ1-1; D may be TRBD1 (5 bases). Germline lookup yields CDR1 SEHNR and CDR2 FQNEAQ (reference sequence). The CDR3 has 14 residues. Trimming removed 5 bases at V and 5 bases at J, with 15 bases between. In DNA, the CDR3 is TGTGCCAGCAGCCCCGGGGCGGCGGGGACTGAAGCTTTCTTT. Translating it yields CASSPGAAGTEAFF.

V and J are TRBV5-1 and TRBJ1-2, with 7 bases matching TRBD1. The CDR3 consists of 18 residues. The V gene end was trimmed by 4 bases and the J gene end by 1 base; junction bases not matched to a gene: 16. Per the germline V gene, CDR1 is SGHRS and CDR2 is YFSETQ. The CDR3, as DNA: TGCGCCAGCAGCAAACGAATTGCGGGACAGTCTTATAACTATGGCTACACCTTC. Translating it yields CASSKRIAGQSYNYGYTF. The full variable domain, rest sourced from reference TRBV5-1 and TRBJ1-2, is KAGVTQTPRYLIKTRGQQVTLSCSPISGHRSVSWYQQTPGQGLQFLFEYFSETQRNKGNFPGRFSGRQFSNSRSEMNVSTLELGDSALYLCASSKRIAGQSYNYGYTFGSGTRLTVV.

The genes are TRBV6-1 and TRBJ2-1, with D tentatively TRBD1 (6 bases). CDR1 is MNHNS, CDR2 SASEGT, per germline. V was pared by 8 bases and J by 2 bases, with 13 bases between. The CDR3 has 14 amino acids. The CDR3 bases are TGTGCCAGCCGGACCGGACAGACCTACAATGAGCAGTTCTTC. This codes for CASRTGQTYNEQFF.

The rearrangement uses TRBV19 and TRBJ1-5, with D hard to call. CDR1 is LNHDA, CDR2 SQIVND, per germline (reference sequence). CDR3 length equals 14 residues. With 1 base removed from V and 1 base from J, the gap between germline ends came to 5 bases. CDR3 residues: CASSIVGSNQPQHF. The CDR3 DNA follows: TGTGCCAGTAGTATAGTAGGGAGCAATCAGCCCCAGCATTTT.

The chain links TRBV5-1 to TRBJ2-3, with 8 bases matching TRBD2. Germline V gene lookup returns CDR1 SGHRS and CDR2 YFSETQ. The CDR3 sequence is 16 residues long. Trimming removed 0 bases from V and 2 bases from J; junction bases left unmatched: 5. CDR3 coding DNA: TGCGCCAGCAGCTTGGGGGCCGGGGGGGCCACAGATACGCAGTATTTT. This codes for CASSLGAGGATDTQYF.

V and J are TRBV30 and TRBJ2-3, with D unclear. CDR1 is GTSNPN, CDR2 SVGIG, per germline (reference sequence). The CDR3 is 13 amino acids. Trimming cost V 1 base and J 1 base, with 6 bases left between them. The CDR3 protein is CAWSAIRTDTQYF. The CDR3 DNA reads TGTGCCTGGAGTGCCATACGCACAGATACGCAGTATTTT.